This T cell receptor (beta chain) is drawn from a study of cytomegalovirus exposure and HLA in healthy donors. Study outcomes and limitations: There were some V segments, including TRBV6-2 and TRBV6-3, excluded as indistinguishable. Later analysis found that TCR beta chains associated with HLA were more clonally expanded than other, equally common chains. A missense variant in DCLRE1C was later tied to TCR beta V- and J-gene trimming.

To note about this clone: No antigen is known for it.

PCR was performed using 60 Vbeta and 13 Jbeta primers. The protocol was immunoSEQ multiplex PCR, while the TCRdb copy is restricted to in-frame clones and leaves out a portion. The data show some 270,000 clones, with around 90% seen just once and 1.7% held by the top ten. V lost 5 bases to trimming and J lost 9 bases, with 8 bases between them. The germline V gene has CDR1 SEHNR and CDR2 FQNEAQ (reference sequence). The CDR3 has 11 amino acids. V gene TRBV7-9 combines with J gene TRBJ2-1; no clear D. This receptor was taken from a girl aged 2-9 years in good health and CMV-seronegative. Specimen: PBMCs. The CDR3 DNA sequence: TGTGCCAGCAGCCCCTACGGTGAGCAGTTCTTC. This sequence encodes CASSPYGEQFF.